A selection of T cell receptor beta chains follows, all from one sample in a study of T cell responses to AZD1222 COVID-19 vaccine. Assay used: immunoSEQ multiplex PCR; TCRdb lists only in-frame clones, some missing. The sample holds about 140,000 clones. The sample consisted of peripheral blood. Receptors originate from an adult in good health. CDR3s include the opening cysteine and the closing phenylalanine or tryptophan. D genes are given only for firm matches.

CDR3 length: 14
J gene: TRBJ1-1
D gene: TRBD1
V gene: TRBV5-4
CDR3 protein: CASSPSGTGTEAFF
CDR3 DNA: TGTGCCAGCAGCCCTTCCGGGACAGGCACTGAAGCTTTCTTT

CDR3 length: 13
J gene: TRBJ2-5
D gene: NA
V gene: TRBV6-2/TRBV6-3
CDR3 protein: CASSYGSNGPQYF
CDR3 DNA: TGTGCCAGCAGTTACGGATCGAACGGGCCCCAGTACTTC

CDR3 length: 15
J gene: TRBJ2-1
D gene: NA
V gene: TRBV7-9
CDR3 protein: CASSSRGSSYNEQFF
CDR3 DNA: TGTGCCAGCAGCTCACGGGGGAGCTCCTACAATGAGCAGTTCTTC

CDR3 length: 13
J gene: TRBJ1-1
D gene: NA
V gene: TRBV7-3
CDR3 protein: CASSPGTNTEAFF
CDR3 DNA: TGTGCCAGCAGCCCGGGGACAAACACTGAAGCTTTCTTT

CDR3 length: 15
J gene: TRBJ1-4
D gene: NA
V gene: TRBV5-6
CDR3 protein: CASSLSGGINEKLFF
CDR3 DNA: TGTGCCAGCAGCTTAAGTGGCGGAATTAATGAAAAACTGTTTTTT

CDR3 length: 15
J gene: TRBJ2-2
D gene: NA
V gene: TRBV30
CDR3 protein: CAWSVMLQNTGELFF
CDR3 DNA: TGTGCCTGGAGTGTAATGCTTCAGAACACCGGGGAGCTGTTTTTT

CDR3 length: 13
J gene: TRBJ1-5
D gene: NA
V gene: TRBV12-3/TRBV12-4
CDR3 protein: CASSLVSNQPQHF
CDR3 DNA: TGTGCCAGCAGTTTAGTGAGCAATCAGCCCCAGCATTTT

CDR3 length: 12
J gene: TRBJ1-5
D gene: NA
V gene: TRBV24-1
CDR3 protein: CATWKSNQPQHF
CDR3 DNA: TGTGCCACCTGGAAAAGCAATCAGCCCCAGCATTTT

CDR3 length: 13
J gene: TRBJ1-1
D gene: NA
V gene: TRBV11-3
CDR3 protein: CASSLTVNTEAFF
CDR3 DNA: TGTGCCAGCAGCTTAACGGTGAACACTGAAGCTTTCTTT

CDR3 length: 16
J gene: TRBJ2-7
D gene: NA
V gene: TRBV7-8
CDR3 protein: CASTQDGEARTYEQYF
CDR3 DNA: TGTGCCAGCACCCAAGACGGGGAAGCTAGGACGTACGAGCAGTACTTC

CDR3 length: 15
J gene: TRBJ1-2
D gene: TRBD1
V gene: TRBV19
CDR3 protein: CASTKTGGSGYGYTF
CDR3 DNA: TGTGCCAGTACTAAAACAGGGGGATCAGGATATGGCTACACCTTC

CDR3 length: 11
J gene: TRBJ2-2
D gene: NA
V gene: TRBV30
CDR3 protein: CAWSREGELFF
CDR3 DNA: TGTGCCTGGAGTAGGGAAGGGGAGCTGTTTTTT

CDR3 length: 13
J gene: TRBJ2-2
D gene: NA
V gene: TRBV6-5
CDR3 protein: CASSYFGTGELFF
CDR3 DNA: TGTGCCAGCAGTTACTTCGGGACCGGGGAGCTGTTTTTT

CDR3 length: 14
J gene: TRBJ1-2
D gene: NA
V gene: TRBV19
CDR3 protein: CASSIGEGPYGYTF
CDR3 DNA: TGTGCCAGTAGTATAGGGGAAGGACCTTATGGCTACACCTTC

CDR3 length: 13
J gene: TRBJ2-5
D gene: NA
V gene: TRBV12-3/TRBV12-4
CDR3 protein: CASSPWGQEPQYF
CDR3 DNA: TGTGCCAGCAGTCCTTGGGGCCAGGAGCCCCAGTACTTC

CDR3 length: 15
J gene: TRBJ1-2
D gene: NA
V gene: TRBV4-1
CDR3 protein: CASSQLRGGYYGYTF
CDR3 DNA: TGCGCCAGCAGCCAACTAAGAGGAGGGTACTATGGCTACACCTTC

CDR3 length: 13
J gene: TRBJ1-2
D gene: TRBD1
V gene: TRBV19
CDR3 protein: CASSVRGQSGYTF
CDR3 DNA: TGTGCCAGTAGCGTAAGGGGGCAGTCTGGCTACACCTTC

CDR3 length: 15
J gene: TRBJ1-3
D gene: TRBD1
V gene: TRBV6-5
CDR3 protein: CASREDRGSGNTIYF
CDR3 DNA: TGTGCCAGCAGGGAGGACAGGGGCTCTGGAAACACCATATATTTT

CDR3 length: 12
J gene: TRBJ1-2
D gene: NA
V gene: TRBV28
CDR3 protein: CASRALAGGYTF
CDR3 DNA: TGTGCCAGCAGGGCCCTTGCAGGTGGCTACACCTTC

CDR3 length: 16
J gene: TRBJ1-6
D gene: NA
V gene: TRBV25-1
CDR3 protein: CASSESPGSYNSPLHF
CDR3 DNA: TGTGCCAGCAGTGAATCCCCTGGCTCCTATAATTCACCCCTCCACTTT

CDR3 length: 17
J gene: TRBJ1-3
D gene: NA
V gene: TRBV4-1
CDR3 protein: CASSQNPRRAAGNTIYF
CDR3 DNA: TGCGCCAGCAGCCAAAACCCCCGCAGGGCGGCTGGAAACACCATATATTTT

CDR3 length: 15
J gene: TRBJ2-7
D gene: TRBD1
V gene: TRBV6-1
CDR3 protein: CASSDWGQGAYEQYF
CDR3 DNA: TGTGCCAGCAGTGATTGGGGCCAGGGGGCATACGAGCAGTACTTC

CDR3 length: 15
J gene: TRBJ1-2
D gene: NA
V gene: TRBV11-1
CDR3 protein: CASSLTRGGKEGYTF
CDR3 DNA: TGTGCCAGCAGCTTGACCCGCGGGGGGAAGGAAGGCTACACCTTC

CDR3 length: 16
J gene: TRBJ1-3
D gene: NA
V gene: TRBV4-2
CDR3 protein: CASSQDRGARVNTIYF
CDR3 DNA: TGTGCCAGCAGCCAAGATCGGGGGGCCAGGGTAAACACCATATATTTT

CDR3 length: 16
J gene: TRBJ2-5
D gene: TRBD2
V gene: TRBV5-4
CDR3 protein: CASSTSSGGLLGTQYF
CDR3 DNA: TGTGCCAGCAGCACGTCTAGCGGGGGCCTACTAGGGACCCAGTACTTC

CDR3 length: 14
J gene: TRBJ1-1
D gene: NA
V gene: TRBV5-1
CDR3 protein: CASSPGHGNTEAFF
CDR3 DNA: TGCGCCAGCAGCCCCGGACACGGGAACACTGAAGCTTTCTTT

CDR3 length: 13
J gene: TRBJ1-1
D gene: NA
V gene: TRBV6-5
CDR3 protein: CASSFDQNTEAFF
CDR3 DNA: TGTGCCAGCAGTTTCGATCAGAACACTGAAGCTTTCTTT

CDR3 length: 15
J gene: TRBJ1-2
D gene: NA
V gene: TRBV6-6
CDR3 protein: CASSPIGAQGGGYTF
CDR3 DNA: TGTGCCAGCAGCCCAATTGGGGCACAGGGAGGAGGCTACACCTTC

CDR3 length: 20
J gene: TRBJ2-5
D gene: NA
V gene: TRBV21-1
CDR3 protein: CASSKEGVKTGDSEVETQYF
CDR3 DNA: TGTGCCAGCAGCAAGGAGGGGGTAAAGACAGGGGACTCCGAGGTGGAGACCCAGTACTTC

CDR3 length: 12
J gene: TRBJ2-1
D gene: NA
V gene: TRBV11-2
CDR3 protein: CASSLGGSEQFF
CDR3 DNA: TGTGCCAGCAGCTTGGGAGGTAGTGAGCAGTTCTTC

CDR3 length: 16
J gene: TRBJ2-7
D gene: TRBD2
V gene: TRBV3-1/TRBV3-2
CDR3 protein: CASSQLYSGVSYEQYF
CDR3 DNA: TGTGCCAGCAGCCAACTCTATAGCGGGGTGAGCTACGAGCAGTACTTC

CDR3 length: 14
J gene: TRBJ2-6
D gene: NA
V gene: TRBV11-2
CDR3 protein: CASSLVRGANVLTF
CDR3 DNA: TGTGCCAGCAGCTTAGTTAGGGGGGCCAACGTCCTGACTTTC

CDR3 length: 13
J gene: TRBJ1-2
D gene: NA
V gene: TRBV6-6
CDR3 protein: CASSYISSYGYTF
CDR3 DNA: TGTGCCAGCAGTTACATTTCCAGTTATGGCTACACCTTC

CDR3 length: 15
J gene: TRBJ2-5
D gene: NA
V gene: TRBV7-7
CDR3 protein: CASSLGGFPQETQYF
CDR3 DNA: TGTGCCAGCAGCTTAGGAGGATTCCCCCAAGAGACCCAGTACTTC

CDR3 length: 14
J gene: TRBJ1-5
D gene: NA
V gene: TRBV2
CDR3 protein: CASRTTVSNQPQHF
CDR3 DNA: TGTGCCAGCAGAACTACGGTTAGCAATCAGCCCCAGCATTTT

CDR3 length: 15
J gene: TRBJ2-5
D gene: NA
V gene: TRBV5-5
CDR3 protein: CASSLLGEMIETQYF
CDR3 DNA: TGTGCCAGCAGCTTGCTCGGGGAGATGATAGAGACCCAGTACTTC

CDR3 length: 14
J gene: TRBJ2-1
D gene: NA
V gene: TRBV5-6
CDR3 protein: CASSLAGSLNEQFF
CDR3 DNA: TGTGCCAGCAGCTTGGCCGGCAGCCTAAATGAGCAGTTCTTC

CDR3 length: 13
J gene: TRBJ1-4
D gene: NA
V gene: TRBV29-1
CDR3 protein: CSAGLTTNEKLFF
CDR3 DNA: TGCAGCGCGGGACTGACAACTAATGAAAAACTGTTTTTT

CDR3 length: 14
J gene: TRBJ2-5
D gene: NA
V gene: TRBV7-6
CDR3 protein: CASSLVMGQETQYF
CDR3 DNA: TGTGCCAGCAGCTTAGTTATGGGACAAGAGACCCAGTACTTC

CDR3 length: 17
J gene: TRBJ1-2
D gene: TRBD1
V gene: TRBV6-2/TRBV6-3
CDR3 protein: CASSYGLPGGNSNGYTF
CDR3 DNA: TGTGCCAGCAGTTACGGACTTCCAGGGGGAAATAGTAATGGCTACACCTTC

CDR3 length: 13
J gene: TRBJ1-1
D gene: NA
V gene: TRBV18
CDR3 protein: CASSPSGGTEAFF
CDR3 DNA: TGTGCCAGCTCACCATCCGGGGGGACTGAAGCTTTCTTT

CDR3 length: 14
J gene: TRBJ1-1
D gene: NA
V gene: TRBV7-2
CDR3 protein: CASSRETLNTEAFF
CDR3 DNA: TGTGCCAGCAGCAGAGAGACACTGAACACTGAAGCTTTCTTT

CDR3 length: 16
J gene: TRBJ2-7
D gene: NA
V gene: TRBV5-4
CDR3 protein: CASSLAETRSSYEQYF
CDR3 DNA: TGTGCCAGCAGCTTGGCTGAGACCCGAAGCTCCTACGAGCAGTACTTC